This TCR beta chain was captured in a study of T cells in Graves' hyperthyroidism and ophthalmopathy. Germline V gene sequence: CDR1 SGHAT, CDR2 FQNNGV. This CDR3 is 16 amino acids long. V lost 1 base and J lost 3; bases outside the gene matches: 8. In this sample, this clonotype turned up once. Amplification targeted TCR beta CDR3 regions from RNA transcripts. HTBI primers drove first-round RT-PCR of the TCR CDR3. TCRdb re-analysed the multiplex PCR reads in MiXCR, keeping a single row per CDR3 protein. The sample yields around 600,000 distinct CDR3 sequences, approximately 16% seen once. The TCR sequence derives from a woman aged 40-49 years with Graves' ophthalmopathy. The chain carries TRBV11-2 and TRBJ2-5; 7 nucleotides line up with TRBD2. Sequenced material: blood. The CDR3 nucleotides are TGTGCCAGCAGCTTAGTCTCTAGCGGTGAAAAAGAGACCCAGTACTTC. It translates to CASSLVSSGEKETQYF.